These 18 T cell receptor beta chains came from one sample sequenced in a study of blood T cell repertoires in COVID-19. TCRdb's copy holds only in-frame clones and misses some; the assay was immunoSEQ multiplex PCR. Here the sample spans about 130,000 clones, approximately 86% being singletons. The sequenced sample consisted of peripheral blood. The receptors here all came from a woman in her 70s with COVID-19, enrolled during active disease.

The chain is built from TRBV3-1 (or the pseudogene TRBV3-2) and TRBJ1-2, with 8 bases aligning to TRBD1. This CDR3 has 13 residues. Germline loops: CDR1 LGHDT, CDR2 YNNKEL (reference sequence). V lost 1 base to trimming and J lost 8 bases; unmatched junction nucleotides: 3. CDR3 coding DNA: TGTGCCAGCAGCCAAGGGACAGGGTTCGGCTACACCTTC. Residues: CASSQGTGFGYTF.

The chain recombines TRBV3-1 (or the pseudogene TRBV3-2) with TRBJ1-6, with D tentatively TRBD1 (6 bases). The CDR3 sequence is 14 residues long. Between the trimmed V and J ends, which lost 4 bases and 7 bases, there was a span of 11 bases. CDR1 and CDR2 from the germline V gene are LGHDT and YNNKEL (reference sequence). The CDR3 region has the DNA TGTGCCAGCAGCCTAAGACAGGCGAATTCACCCCTCCACTTT. Amino acids: CASSLRQANSPLHF.

The chain joins TRBV24-1 to TRBJ2-1; 10 bases align to TRBD1. The germline gives CDR1 KGHDR, CDR2 SFDVKD. V shed 3 bases, J shed 2 bases, and the junction held 3 bases outside the gene matches. CDR3 size: 16 residues. In nucleotides, the CDR3 is TGTGCCACCAGTGATCCGGGGACAGGGGCCTACAATGAGCAGTTCTTC. The encoded protein is CATSDPGTGAYNEQFF.

The chain is built from TRBV7-2 and TRBJ1-1, with 8 bases identical to TRBD1. Losses at the gene ends were 3 bases for V and 5 bases for J; bases not matched to a gene: 8. Germline V gene sequence: CDR1 SGHTA, CDR2 FQGNSA. CDR3 length: 15 amino acids. The CDR3 region is CASSFVTGGGTEAFF. CDR3 in DNA: TGTGCCAGCAGCTTCGTAACAGGGGGAGGGACTGAAGCTTTCTTT.

The chain joins TRBV15 to TRBJ2-2, with D uncertain. CDR3 length equals 15 residues. Germline CDR1 reads LNHNV; CDR2 reads YYDKDF (reference sequence). Trimming shortened V by 0 bases and J by 8 bases, and 13 bases separated the two germline ends. The CDR3, as DNA: TGTGCCACCAGCAGAGATAGTGTAGCATCGGGGGAGCTGTTTTTT. This encodes CATSRDSVASGELFF.

The gene calls are TRBV21-1 and TRBJ1-5. TRBV21-1 is a pseudogene. The CDR3 spans 15 residues. The CDR3 sequence: CASSPPAGKAQPQHF. The DNA of the CDR3 is TGTGCCAGCAGCCCCCCCGCGGGGAAGGCCCAGCCCCAGCATTTT.

The J gene is TRBJ1-1, the V gene TRBV21-1; TRBD1, as called in the table, went unchecked against the DNA. TRBV21-1 is a listed pseudogene. CDR3 length equals 16 residues. Written as DNA, the CDR3 is TGTGCCAGCAGCCGACAAAACAAAACAGTGAACACTGAAGCTTTCTTT. It encodes CASSRQNKTVNTEAFF.

The rearrangement uses TRBV16 and TRBJ2-1; 7 nucleotides agree with TRBD1. The germline gives CDR1 KGHSY, CDR2 FQNENV. CDR3 length: 11 amino acids. J was trimmed by 9 bases and V by 4 bases; bases with no gene match: 0. CDR3 loop: CASSPGGEQFF. The CDR3 DNA sequence: TGTGCCAGCAGCCCAGGGGGTGAGCAGTTCTTC.

The J gene is TRBJ1-1, the V gene TRBV3-1 (or the pseudogene TRBV3-2); TRBD1 agrees at 7 bases. The CDR3 is made up of 13 amino acids. Germline lookup yields CDR1 LGHDT and CDR2 YNNKEL (reference sequence). Trimming cost V 6 bases and J 3 bases; bases outside gene matches: 4. This chain's CDR3 is CASSTRGYTEAFF. The CDR3 DNA sequence: TGTGCCAGCAGTACCAGGGGGTACACTGAAGCTTTCTTT.

The chain couples TRBV5-1 to TRBJ2-7, with D possibly TRBD1 on 6 matching bases. Trimming took 3 bases from V and 2 from J, leaving 12 bases between them. The CDR3 runs to 14 residues. From germline, CDR1 is SGHRS and CDR2 YFSETQ. CDR3 bases: TGCGCCAGCAGCTGGGGAACAGGGACCTACGAGCAGTACTTC. It specifies CASSWGTGTYEQYF.

The rearrangement uses TRBV9 and TRBJ2-2, with 8 bases that match TRBD1. V lost 3 bases and J lost 0; bases outside the gene matches: 4. Looked up from germline, CDR1 is SGDLS and CDR2 is YYNGEE. The CDR3 is 16 amino acids. In DNA, the CDR3 is TGTGCCAGCAGCGCCCGGGACAGGCCGAACACCGGGGAGCTGTTTTTT. Its translation is CASSARDRPNTGELFF. The whole variable domain, remainder taken from reference TRBV9 and TRBJ2-2, is DSGVTQTPKHLITATGQRVTLRCSPRSGDLSVYWYQQSLDQGLQFLIQYYNGEERAKGNILERFSAQQFPDLHSELNLSSLELGDSALYFCASSARDRPNTGELFFGEGSRLTVL.

The V call is TRBV19, the J call TRBJ1-4, with a tentative D call TRBD1 (6 bases). Germline V CDR1 and CDR2: LNHDA, SQIVND (reference sequence). Trimming pared 6 bases from V and 1 base from J, leaving 15 bases between. This CDR3 has 16 amino acids. The CDR3 DNA follows: TGTGCCAGTAGGACCGCGGGGGGGCGAACTAATGAAAAACTGTTTTTT. Residues: CASRTAGGRTNEKLFF.

The chain carries TRBV7-8 and TRBJ2-3; D ambiguous. Germline CDR1 SGHVS, CDR2 FQNEAQ. V lost 1 base and J lost 0, with 5 bases in between. The CDR3 is made up of 14 amino acids. The CDR3 protein is CASSLDYSTDTQYF. The CDR3 DNA follows: TGTGCCAGCAGCTTAGACTACAGCACAGATACGCAGTATTTT.

This clone was detected only once. The genes are TRBV28 and TRBJ2-7; 7 bases map to TRBD1. Trimming removed 5 bases from V and 0 bases from J; junction bases left unmatched: 7. From germline, CDR1 is MDHEN and CDR2 SYDVKM. The CDR3 sequence is 15 residues long. The CDR3 bases are TGTGCCAGCAGTGCCTTCGACAGGGCCTCCTACGAGCAGTACTTC. The encoded protein is CASSAFDRASYEQYF.

The gene calls are TRBV3-1 (or the pseudogene TRBV3-2) and TRBJ2-2, with TRBD1 matching 9 bases. Germline V gives CDR1 LGHDT, CDR2 YNNKEL (reference sequence). The CDR3 loop spans 13 amino acids. V lost 5 bases and J lost 5; bases outside the gene matches: 0. The CDR3 sequence: CASSDRGTGELFF. In DNA form, the CDR3 reads TGTGCCAGCAGCGACAGGGGGACCGGGGAGCTGTTTTTT.

V and J are TRBV28 and TRBJ1-4; 8 nucleotides match TRBD1. CDR1 and CDR2 from the germline V gene are MDHEN and SYDVKM. CDR3 size: 17 residues. V trimming: 6 bases; J trimming: 0 bases; junction bases outside the gene matches: 9. The CDR3 reads CASRGGTGSPTNEKLFF. The CDR3 coding sequence is TGTGCCAGCAGGGGGGGGACAGGCTCACCAACTAATGAAAAACTGTTTTTT.

The genes are TRBV29-1 and TRBJ2-1; tentatively, D is TRBD2 (5 bases). The CDR3 has 13 residues. Germline V gives CDR1 SQVTM, CDR2 ANQGSEA. V lost 5 bases and J lost 0, with 8 bases in between. The CDR3 protein is CSVTRSSYNEQFF. The CDR3 DNA reads as TGCAGCGTTACTAGGAGCTCCTACAATGAGCAGTTCTTC.

The chain carries TRBV28 and TRBJ2-7; D is possibly TRBD1 (6 bases). Germline CDR1 and CDR2: MDHEN and SYDVKM. V lost 6 bases and J 3 bases, leaving 27 bases between the germline ends. This CDR3 spans 18 amino acids. The CDR3 sequence: CASRRAYRDTKASYEQYF. The CDR3 DNA reads as TGTGCCAGCAGGAGAGCCTACAGGGACACAAAGGCCAGCTACGAGCAGTACTTC.